The clone carrying this T cell receptor beta chain was found a few times. V trimming: 6 bases; J trimming: 10 bases; junction bases outside the gene matches: 10. Germline V gene data show CDR1 as SNHLY and CDR2 as FYNNEI. There are 14 residues in the CDR3. The sample belongs to a study of radiation and T cells in renal cell carcinoma. The protocol was immunoSEQ multiplex PCR, while the TCRdb copy is restricted to in-frame clones and leaves out a portion. The data hold 90,000 to 100,000 clones, with 84% observed a single time. Time point specified: blood 4 weeks post-SBRT, at nephrectomy. As for treatment: 15 Gy SBRT to primary tumor, nephrectomy 4 weeks later. Blood was sampled at baseline, 2 weeks and 4 weeks after SBRT. The tumor was a clear cell renal cell carcinoma.

This sequence originates from a man aged 55-75 years with renal cell carcinoma. The rearrangement uses TRBV2 and TRBJ2-1, with 9 bases aligning to TRBD2. The specimen comprised blood, sampled from a patient whose treatment included radiotherapy and nephrectomy. The CDR3 bases are TGTGCCAGCAGGGTAGTACTAGCGGGTGGGGAGCAGTTCTTC. Translating gives CASRVVLAGGEQFF. The full variable domain, rest sourced from reference TRBV2 and TRBJ2-1, is EPEVTQTPSHQVTQMGQEVILRCVPISNHLYFYWYRQILGQKVEFLVSFYNNEISEKSEIFDDQFSVERPDGSNFTLKIRSTKLEDSAMYFCASRVVLAGGEQFFGPGTRLTVL.